Listed here are 29 T cell receptor beta chains from one sample, sequenced in a study of CD8+ T cells in alopecia areata. The authors extracted RNA and reverse transcribed it into cDNA as the sequencing template. Produced via immunoSEQ multiplex PCR; TCRdb's table is partial and in-frame only. The profile shows 100,000 to 120,000 clones, under 65% of them singletons. Sequencing input: NKG2D-low CD8+ T cells sorted from blood. The receptors derive from a human donor with alopecia areata.

The chain joins TRBV19 to TRBJ2-3, with D possibly being TRBD1 (5 bases). With 10 bases removed from V and 4 bases from J, the gap between germline ends came to 12 bases. Germline CDR1 LNHDA, CDR2 SQIVND (reference sequence). The CDR3 consists of 12 residues. The CDR3 protein is CATQIGADTQYF. CDR3 bases: TGTGCCACCCAGATAGGGGCAGATACGCAGTATTTT. Complete variable domain (other parts from reference TRBV19 and TRBJ2-3): DGGITQSPKYLFRKEGQNVTLSCEQNLNHDAMYWYRQDPGQGLRLIYYSQIVNDFQKGDIAEGYSVSREKKESFPLTVTSAQKNPTAFYLCATQIGADTQYFGPGTRLTVL.

This clone appeared a single time. One end of the junction fails to match germline, which may point to a read error. The chain is built from TRBV7-9 and TRBJ2-7; a weak D match, TRBD1 (5 bases). This CDR3 has 12 residues. Germline V gene lookup returns CDR1 SEHNR and CDR2 FQNEAQ (reference sequence). The CDR3 nucleotides read TGTGCCAGCAGCCCCGGACACCCATCGCCATTTTTC. As protein: CASSPGHPSPFF. Drawing the rest from reference TRBV7-9 and TRBJ2-7, the complete variable domain is DTGVSQNPRHKITKRGQNVTFRCDPISEHNRLYWYRQTLGQGPEFLTYFQNEAQLEKSRLLSDRFSAERPKGSFSTLEIQRTEQGDSAMYLCASSPGHPSPFFGPGTRLTVT.

Notes on this clone: The sample carries other DNA sequences with the same CDR3. The gene calls are TRBV27 and TRBJ2-7; TRBD1 matches at 11 bases. Trimming took 5 bases from V and 3 from J; bases not matched to a gene: 3. This CDR3 comprises 14 residues. CDR1 and CDR2 from the germline V gene are MNHEY and SMNVEV (reference sequence). CDR3 residues: CASSLGQGGYEQYF. In DNA, the CDR3 is TGTGCCAGCAGTCTGGGACAGGGGGGCTACGAGCAGTACTTC.

The chain uses TRBV5-6 and TRBJ2-5, with D possibly TRBD1 on 5 matching bases. Germline CDR1 is SGHDT and CDR2 is YYEEEE. V lost 0 bases and J 1 base, leaving 7 bases between the germline ends. CDR3 size: 14 residues. In DNA form, the CDR3 reads TGTGCCAGCAGCTTGGGTCAGGGCCAAGAGACCCAGTACTTC. Residues: CASSLGQGQETQYF. The full variable domain, completed using reference TRBV5-6 and TRBJ2-5, is DAGVTQSPTHLIKTRGQQVTLRCSPKSGHDTVSWYQQALGQGPQFIFQYYEEEERQRGNFPDRFSGHQFPNYSSELNVNALLLGDSALYLCASSLGQGQETQYFGPGTRLLVL.

The J gene is TRBJ2-7, the V gene TRBV7-9, with D tentatively TRBD2 (6 bases). V was trimmed by 1 base and J by 5 bases, leaving 15 bases between them. The germline V gene has CDR1 SEHNR and CDR2 FQNEAQ (reference sequence). This CDR3 is built from 15 residues. CDR3 in DNA: TGTGCCAGCAGCTTAGTTAGCGCGGGACTCAACGAGCAGTACTTC. Its translation is CASSLVSAGLNEQYF.

This clone was counted only a few times. The chain recombines TRBV7-9 with TRBJ1-1, with 7 bases aligning to TRBD1. Germline trimming cut 4 bases from V and 0 bases from J; bases unmatched to any gene: 2. Germline assignment: CDR1 SEHNR and CDR2 FQNEAQ (reference sequence). The CDR3 covers 14 residues. CDR3 sequence reads: CASSSTGMNTEAFF. The CDR3 region has the DNA TGTGCCAGCAGCTCGACAGGGATGAACACTGAAGCTTTCTTT.

This clone was detected only a few times. The V call is TRBV7-8, the J call TRBJ2-1, with 14 positions matching TRBD2. J was trimmed by 8 bases and V by 4 bases; bases with no gene match: 7. Germline assignment: CDR1 SGHVS and CDR2 FQNEAQ. This CDR3 has 16 residues. CDR3 protein: CASSSTGTSGSYEQFF. The CDR3 nucleotides are TGTGCCAGCAGCTCTACCGGGACTAGCGGGAGTTATGAGCAGTTCTTC. Based on the CDR3 plus reference TRBV7-8 and TRBJ2-1, the full variable domain is GAGVSQSPRYKVAKRGQDVALRCDPISGHVSLFWYQQALGQGPEFLTYFQNEAQLDKSGLPSDRFFAERPEGSVSTLKIQRTQQEDSAVYLCASSSTGTSGSYEQFFGPGTRLTVL.

The chain combines TRBV9 with TRBJ2-7; the D gene could be TRBD1 or TRBD2 (5 bases each). Between the trimmed V and J ends, which lost 0 bases and 7 bases, there was a span of 17 bases. Germline CDR1 is SGDLS and CDR2 is YYNGEE. The CDR3 consists of 15 residues. CDR3 DNA sequence: TGTGCCAGCAGCGTAGATGGGACCTCCGTTGAGGAGCAGTACTTC. Amino acid sequence: CASSVDGTSVEEQYF.

The rearrangement links TRBV28 to TRBJ2-1; tentative D call: TRBD2 (6 bases). Germline values: CDR1 MDHEN, CDR2 SYDVKM. The CDR3 is 15 amino acids. V gave up 4 bases and J gave up 5 bases, with 15 bases separating them. The chain's CDR3 is CASSSSDYRHNEQFF. The DNA of the CDR3 is TGTGCCAGCAGTTCCTCGGACTACCGACACAATGAGCAGTTCTTC.

V and J are TRBV7-8 and TRBJ1-4, with D possibly TRBD1 on 6 matching bases. Per the germline V gene, CDR1 is SGHVS and CDR2 is FQNEAQ. V was trimmed by 8 bases and J by 1 base, leaving 14 bases between them. The CDR3 totals 15 residues. The CDR3 spells CASCKGVGTNEKLFF. For the CDR3, the DNA is TGTGCCAGCTGTAAGGGGGTGGGAACTAATGAAAAACTGTTTTTT.

The rearrangement links TRBV28 to TRBJ2-5; D is ambiguous. The CDR3 has 14 amino acids. V lost 3 bases, J lost 0 bases, and 8 bases lay in between. Germline V gene lookup returns CDR1 MDHEN and CDR2 SYDVKM. DNA of the CDR3: TGTGCCAGCAGTTTTTTAGAAGACCAAGAGACCCAGTACTTC. This encodes CASSFLEDQETQYF.

V is TRBV7-9 and J is TRBJ2-7, with D possibly being TRBD2 (5 bases). This CDR3 has 14 residues. CDR1 SEHNR and CDR2 FQNEAQ come from the germline V gene (reference sequence). Trimming took off 2 bases at V and 0 bases at J, with 8 bases between the two ends. As DNA, the CDR3 is TGTGCCAGCAGCTTACCCCGGGACTCCTACGAGCAGTACTTC. Its protein is CASSLPRDSYEQYF.

CDR3 loop: CASSQRFGYNEQFF. The DNA of the CDR3 is TGCGCCAGCAGCCAACGGTTCGGTTACAATGAGCAGTTCTTC. The chain has TRBV5-1 and TRBJ2-1; D unresolved. V was shortened by 4 bases and J by 4 bases, with 12 bases between the two germline ends. The CDR3 runs to 14 residues. Germline V gives CDR1 SGHRS, CDR2 YFSETQ.

The rearrangement joins TRBV5-7 to TRBJ2-5; D is unclear. TRBV5-7 is designated an ORF whose function remains uncertain. V dropped 3 bases and J dropped 4 bases, with 16 bases sitting between them. The CDR3 has 15 amino acids. CDR3 DNA: TGTGCCAGCAGCTGGGTGGGGATACCCCCAGAGACCCAGTACTTC. It translates to CASSWVGIPPETQYF.

J is TRBJ2-7 and V is TRBV4-1; 11 nucleotides match TRBD1. Germline lookup yields CDR1 MGHRA and CDR2 YSYEKL. The CDR3 contains 16 residues. V was pared by 1 base and J by 3 bases, with 5 bases of the junction left unmatched. For the CDR3, the DNA is TGCGCCAGCAGCCAAGGGGGACAGGGGGTTATCTACGAGCAGTACTTC. Its protein is CASSQGGQGVIYEQYF.

This clone was counted a few times. The sample has other DNA sequences that encode this CDR3 too. The rearrangement joins TRBV29-1 to TRBJ2-2; unclear D gene. Trimming removed 3 bases from V and 1 base from J, with 0 bases in between. Germline CDR1 is SQVTM and CDR2 is ANQGSEA. This CDR3 is built from 11 residues. The CDR3 nucleotides are TGCAGCGTTGAGAACACCGGGGAGCTGTTTTTT. Protein: CSVENTGELFF.

This sequence joins TRBV30 and TRBJ2-4, with D perhaps TRBD1 or TRBD2 (7 bases each). The germline V gene has CDR1 GTSNPN and CDR2 SVGIG (reference sequence). The CDR3 is 13 amino acids. V was clipped by 8 bases and J by 3 bases, with 14 bases between them. This CDR3 reads CAGGRGGKNIQYF. DNA of the CDR3: TGTGCCGGAGGCAGGGGGGGCAAAAACATTCAGTACTTC.

CDR3 DNA sequence: TGTGCCAGCAGCCTATCCTACGAGCAGTACTTC. Amino acid sequence: CASSLSYEQYF. This sequence joins TRBV25-1 and TRBJ2-7; D gene ambiguous. Looked up from germline, CDR1 is MGHDK and CDR2 is SYGVNS. Trimming removed 6 bases from V and 1 base from J, with 4 bases in between. The CDR3 loop spans 11 amino acids.

V and J are TRBV2 and TRBJ1-3, with 9 bases that match TRBD1. Germline CDR1 is SNHLY and CDR2 is FYNNEI. The CDR3 totals 15 residues. V dropped 4 bases and J dropped 4; count of bases not matched to a gene: 5. The CDR3 DNA is TGTGCCAGCAGTGTGACAGGGGGATCAGGAAACACCATATATTTT. It is translated as CASSVTGGSGNTIYF.

The gene calls are TRBV18 and TRBJ2-7; D might be TRBD1 (5 bases). Trimming cost V 2 bases and J 6 bases, with 14 bases left between them. The length of the CDR3 is 14 residues. The germline V gene has CDR1 KGHSH and CDR2 LQKENI. Here the CDR3 reads CASSPEDSSLEQYF. Here the CDR3 DNA reads TGTGCCAGCTCACCAGAAGACAGCTCTCTCGAGCAGTACTTC. Full variable domain (rest looked up from reference TRBV18 and TRBJ2-7): NAGVMQNPRHLVRRRGQEARLRCSPMKGHSHVYWYRQLPEEGLKFMVYLQKENIIDESGMPKERFSAEFPKEGPSILRIQQVVRGDSAAYFCASSPEDSSLEQYFGPGTRLTVT.

The genes are TRBV4-2 and TRBJ1-3; TRBD1 is a possible D gene (5 bases). This CDR3 is built from 15 residues. In germline, CDR1 is LGHNA, CDR2 YNFKEQ. Trimming cost V 5 bases and J 8 bases, with 19 bases left between them. The CDR3 nucleotides are TGTGCCAGCAGCTTACGCTGGGACCGAACAGACACCATATATTTT. This gives the protein CASSLRWDRTDTIYF.

V and J are TRBV27 and TRBJ2-7, with D possibly matching TRBD2 (6 bases). Trimming pared 5 bases from V and 7 bases from J, leaving 18 bases between. Germline loops: CDR1 MNHEY, CDR2 SMNVEV (reference sequence). The CDR3 length is 14 residues. CDR3: CASSLRDWTREQYF. CDR3 nucleotides: TGTGCCAGCAGTCTCCGGGACTGGACCAGGGAGCAGTACTTC.

This chain connects TRBV13 to TRBJ2-2; D not certain. V was pared by 8 bases and J by 3 bases, with 13 bases between. This CDR3 is built from 14 residues. In germline, CDR1 is PRHDT, CDR2 FYEKMQ (reference sequence). The chain's CDR3 is CASLDTVDTGELFF. Written as DNA, the CDR3 is TGTGCCAGCCTAGATACGGTCGACACCGGGGAGCTGTTTTTT. Full variable domain (missing parts from reference TRBV13 and TRBJ2-2): AAGVIQSPRHLIKEKRETATLKCYPIPRHDTVYWYQQGPGQDPQFLISFYEKMQSDKGSIPDRFSAQQFSDYHSELNMSSLELGDSALYFCASLDTVDTGELFFGEGSRLTVL.

The gene calls are TRBV19 and TRBJ2-5, with 12 bases that match TRBD2. TRBJ2-7 matches the DNA end more closely, so the J call is doubtful. This CDR3 is 15 amino acids long. Germline values: CDR1 LNHDA, CDR2 SQIVND (reference sequence). Here the CDR3 DNA reads TGTGCCAGTAGTACGACTAGCGGGAGTTTCGACGAGCAGTACTTC. This sequence encodes CASSTTSGSFDEQYF.

V usage is TRBV7-9 and J usage is TRBJ2-1; 8 bases are a match to TRBD2. Germline CDR1 and CDR2: SEHNR and FQNEAQ (reference sequence). V was pared by 4 bases and J by 9 bases, with 8 bases of the junction left unmatched. The CDR3 contains 14 residues. DNA for the CDR3: TGTGCCAGCAGCTCCCAAGGACTAGCCGTTGAGCAGTTCTTC. Encoded protein: CASSSQGLAVEQFF.

This rearrangement joins TRBV11-2 to TRBJ2-1, with 8 bases identical to TRBD1. The V gene end was trimmed by 5 bases and the J gene end by 3 bases; junction bases not matched to a gene: 9. This CDR3 has 16 residues. The germline V gene has CDR1 SGHAT and CDR2 FQNNGV. This CDR3 is CASSPGQGELYNEQFF. The CDR3 bases are TGTGCCAGCAGCCCCGGACAGGGTGAGCTCTACAATGAGCAGTTCTTC.

The chain employs TRBV5-6 and TRBJ1-1; perhaps TRBD1 as D (6 bases). This CDR3 has 12 amino acids. V lost 3 bases and J lost 8, with 11 bases in between. Germline CDR1 is SGHDT and CDR2 is YYEEEE. The DNA for the CDR3 is TGTGCCAGCAGCTCATACGACAGGGAAGCTTTCTTT. This sequence encodes CASSSYDREAFF. Supplemented by reference TRBV5-6 and TRBJ1-1, the full variable domain reads DAGVTQSPTHLIKTRGQQVTLRCSPKSGHDTVSWYQQALGQGPQFIFQYYEEEERQRGNFPDRFSGHQFPNYSSELNVNALLLGDSALYLCASSSYDREAFFGQGTRLTVV.

This clone was recorded once. The CDR3 nucleotides are TGTGCCAGCAGCATAGACAGATACAATGAGCAGTTCTTC. Protein: CASSIDRYNEQFF. The rearrangement uses TRBV7-2 and TRBJ2-1; tentatively, D is TRBD1 (5 bases). V dropped 5 bases and J dropped 4 bases, with 9 bases sitting between them. Looked up from germline, CDR1 is SGHTA and CDR2 is FQGNSA. The CDR3 totals 13 residues.

V usage is TRBV29-1 and J usage is TRBJ2-5; 13 nucleotides agree with TRBD2. This CDR3 contains 17 residues. Germline assignment: CDR1 SQVTM and CDR2 ANQGSEA. The J segment lost 0 bases and the V segment lost 5 bases, leaving 9 bases of the junction unmatched. This chain's CDR3 is CSVPGLAGEGHQETQYF. The CDR3 bases are TGCAGCGTTCCCGGACTAGCGGGAGAGGGTCACCAAGAGACCCAGTACTTC.